This T cell receptor (beta chain) was recovered during a study of prognosis after radiotherapy for stage I lung cancer. This clonotype has ten or more counts. The CDR3 covers 13 residues. V gave up 5 bases and J gave up 0 bases, with 10 bases separating them. CDR1 and CDR2 from the germline V gene are DFQATT and SNEGSKA (reference sequence). On CT and PET/CT, all patients were node-negative, and none had prior chemotherapy, radiotherapy or other malignancies. Amplicons of TCR beta CDR3 were generated from genomic DNA by two-round multiplex PCR. First-round PCR amplification was performed with primers specific to each TRBV and TRBJ gene. TCRdb analysed the multiplex PCR reads with MiXCR anew, one entry per CDR3 protein. This table holds about 15,000 distinct CDR3 sequences, 25% to 30% found once.

The genes are TRBV20-1 and TRBJ2-5; D remains unclear. The material was PBMCs, obtained before or after stereotactic body radiation therapy (not recorded which). The origin of this receptor is a donor aged 50 or older with non-small cell lung cancer. CDR3 loop: CSAVEKHQETQYF. In nucleotides, the CDR3 is TGCAGTGCTGTCGAAAAACACCAAGAGACCCAGTACTTC.